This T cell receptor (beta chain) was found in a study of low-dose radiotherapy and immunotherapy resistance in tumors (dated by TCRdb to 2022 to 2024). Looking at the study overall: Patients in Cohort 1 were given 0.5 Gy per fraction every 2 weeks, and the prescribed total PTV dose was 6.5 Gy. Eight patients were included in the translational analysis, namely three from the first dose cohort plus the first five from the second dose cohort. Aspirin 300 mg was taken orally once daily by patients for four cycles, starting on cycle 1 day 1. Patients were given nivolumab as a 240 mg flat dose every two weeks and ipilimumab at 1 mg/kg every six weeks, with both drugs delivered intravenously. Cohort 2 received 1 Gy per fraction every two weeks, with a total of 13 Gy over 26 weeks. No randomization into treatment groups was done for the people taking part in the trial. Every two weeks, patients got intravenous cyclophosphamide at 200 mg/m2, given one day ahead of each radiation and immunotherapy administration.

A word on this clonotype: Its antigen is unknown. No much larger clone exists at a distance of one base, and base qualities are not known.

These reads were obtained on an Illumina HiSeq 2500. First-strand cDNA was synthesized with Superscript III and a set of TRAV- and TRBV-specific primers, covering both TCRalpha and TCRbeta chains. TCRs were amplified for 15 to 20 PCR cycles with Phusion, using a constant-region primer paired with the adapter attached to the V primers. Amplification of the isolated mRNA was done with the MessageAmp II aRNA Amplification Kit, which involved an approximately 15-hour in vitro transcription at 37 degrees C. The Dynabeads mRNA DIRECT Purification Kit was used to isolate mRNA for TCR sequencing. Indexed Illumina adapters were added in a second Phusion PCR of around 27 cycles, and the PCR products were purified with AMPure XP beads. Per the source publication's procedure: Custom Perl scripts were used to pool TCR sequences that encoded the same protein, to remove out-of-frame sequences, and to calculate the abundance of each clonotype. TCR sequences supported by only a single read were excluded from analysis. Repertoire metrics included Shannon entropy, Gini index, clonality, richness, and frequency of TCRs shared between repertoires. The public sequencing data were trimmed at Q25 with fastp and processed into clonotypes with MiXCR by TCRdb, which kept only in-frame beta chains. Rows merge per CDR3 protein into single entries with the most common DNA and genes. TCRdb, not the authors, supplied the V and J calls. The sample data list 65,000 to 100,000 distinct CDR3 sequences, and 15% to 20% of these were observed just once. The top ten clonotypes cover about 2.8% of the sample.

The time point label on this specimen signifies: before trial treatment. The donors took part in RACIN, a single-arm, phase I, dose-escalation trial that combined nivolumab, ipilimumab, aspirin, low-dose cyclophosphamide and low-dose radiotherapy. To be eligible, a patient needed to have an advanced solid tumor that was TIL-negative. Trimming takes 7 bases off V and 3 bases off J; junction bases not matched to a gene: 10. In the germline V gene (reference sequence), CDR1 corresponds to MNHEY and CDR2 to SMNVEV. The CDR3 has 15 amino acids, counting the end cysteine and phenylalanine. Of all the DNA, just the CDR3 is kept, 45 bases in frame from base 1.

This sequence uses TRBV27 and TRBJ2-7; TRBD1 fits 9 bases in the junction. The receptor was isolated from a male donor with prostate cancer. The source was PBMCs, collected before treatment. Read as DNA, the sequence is TGTGCCAGCACCCAAACAGGGGGCGGTATCTACGAGCAGTACTTC. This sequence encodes CASTQTGGGIYEQYF.